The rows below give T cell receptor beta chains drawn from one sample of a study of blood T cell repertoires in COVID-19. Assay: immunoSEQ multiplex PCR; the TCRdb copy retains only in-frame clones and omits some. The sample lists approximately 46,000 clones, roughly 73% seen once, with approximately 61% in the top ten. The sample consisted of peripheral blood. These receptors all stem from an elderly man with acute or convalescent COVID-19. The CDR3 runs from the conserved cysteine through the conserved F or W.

cdr3_aa: CASRMRSERSYEQYF
v_call: TRBV2
j_call: TRBJ2-7

cdr3_aa: CASSQREGYDLSRSYNEQFF
v_call: TRBV4-3
j_call: TRBJ2-1

cdr3_aa: CASRPPPLLAGGPAANEQYF
v_call: TRBV12-2
j_call: TRBJ2-7

cdr3_aa: CASSLGPRQQETQYF
v_call: TRBV5-5
j_call: TRBJ2-5

cdr3_aa: CASSVEPSGMGEQYF
v_call: TRBV9
j_call: TRBJ2-7

cdr3_aa: CASSRTGAVRQPQHF
v_call: TRBV19
j_call: TRBJ1-5

cdr3_aa: CASRSGTGPDTQYF
v_call: TRBV11-1
j_call: TRBJ2-3

cdr3_aa: CASSLAGGRGNSPLHF
v_call: TRBV5-5
j_call: TRBJ1-6

cdr3_aa: CASSLLGQITDTQYF
v_call: TRBV27
j_call: TRBJ2-3

cdr3_aa: CASSFRDSFNEKLFF
v_call: TRBV28
j_call: TRBJ1-4

cdr3_aa: CASSQGHYNQPQHF
v_call: TRBV4-1
j_call: TRBJ1-5

cdr3_aa: CASSLTSGGPGQYF
v_call: TRBV6-4
j_call: TRBJ2-7

cdr3_aa: CASSSIAGGGETQYF
v_call: TRBV5-4
j_call: TRBJ2-5

cdr3_aa: CASSLVGAGRILNEQFF
v_call: TRBV7-8
j_call: TRBJ2-1

cdr3_aa: CASSTLWGPYEQYF
v_call: TRBV30
j_call: TRBJ2-7

cdr3_aa: CARVPRLHEQYF
v_call: TRBV27
j_call: TRBJ2-7

cdr3_aa: CSAIPLAGAGTDTQYF
v_call: TRBV29-1
j_call: TRBJ2-3

cdr3_aa: CASSPTHAPPSGNTIYF
v_call: TRBV3-1/TRBV3-2
j_call: TRBJ1-3

cdr3_aa: CASSAPGLAGVAGELFF
v_call: TRBV6-1
j_call: TRBJ2-2

cdr3_aa: CASSKGYRDIGWEQYF
v_call: TRBV21-1
j_call: TRBJ2-7

cdr3_aa: CASSSSGKESYEQYF
v_call: TRBV4-2
j_call: TRBJ2-7

cdr3_aa: CASGTGGNLNQPQHF
v_call: TRBV28
j_call: TRBJ1-5

cdr3_aa: CASSLARGGGEQYF
v_call: TRBV7-2
j_call: TRBJ2-7

cdr3_aa: CASSRGQGNEKLFF
v_call: TRBV7-7
j_call: TRBJ1-4

cdr3_aa: CASSQDQGFGVKNIQYF
v_call: TRBV14
j_call: TRBJ2-4

cdr3_aa: CAISETTAGANVLTF
v_call: TRBV10-3
j_call: TRBJ2-6

cdr3_aa: CASSETGRGETQYF
v_call: TRBV2
j_call: TRBJ2-5

cdr3_aa: CASRRGVGNTEAFF
v_call: TRBV6-5
j_call: TRBJ1-1

cdr3_aa: CASRLYNEQFF
v_call: TRBV12-3/TRBV12-4
j_call: TRBJ2-1

cdr3_aa: CASSQDGHPPGTQYF
v_call: TRBV3-1/TRBV3-2
j_call: TRBJ2-5

cdr3_aa: CASSPSTDTQYF
v_call: TRBV18
j_call: TRBJ2-3

cdr3_aa: CASSPRGGLNYEQYF
v_call: TRBV28
j_call: TRBJ2-7

cdr3_aa: CASSPPPRGETQYF
v_call: TRBV18
j_call: TRBJ2-5

cdr3_aa: CASSFSAGSRRDTQYF
v_call: TRBV7-9
j_call: TRBJ2-3

cdr3_aa: CASSQVGRTSGYTF
v_call: TRBV14
j_call: TRBJ1-2

cdr3_aa: CASSIGIGSVLTF
v_call: TRBV28
j_call: TRBJ2-6

cdr3_aa: CASSPVALAGASTDTQYF
v_call: TRBV18
j_call: TRBJ2-3

cdr3_aa: CASSPAGAPGTEAFF
v_call: TRBV28
j_call: TRBJ1-1

cdr3_aa: CASRNQGASGNTIYF
v_call: TRBV2
j_call: TRBJ1-3

cdr3_aa: CASSLGPTSGSFNEQFF
v_call: TRBV7-2
j_call: TRBJ2-1

cdr3_aa: CASKSQGATNEKLFF
v_call: TRBV6-5
j_call: TRBJ1-4

cdr3_aa: CASSQVGAGGPPEQYF
v_call: TRBV4-1
j_call: TRBJ2-7

cdr3_aa: CAEAPRSGNTIYF
v_call: TRBV12-3/TRBV12-4
j_call: TRBJ1-3

cdr3_aa: CASSPSTGSSYNEQFF
v_call: TRBV9
j_call: TRBJ2-1

cdr3_aa: CASSPSYGSTNTEAFF
v_call: TRBV18
j_call: TRBJ1-1

cdr3_aa: CASSHFYEQYF
v_call: TRBV28
j_call: TRBJ2-7

cdr3_aa: CAWSASVAKNIQYF
v_call: TRBV30
j_call: TRBJ2-4

cdr3_aa: CASRDSSLGEQFF
v_call: TRBV10-1
j_call: TRBJ2-1

cdr3_aa: CASSLWGGQVNQPQHF
v_call: TRBV28
j_call: TRBJ1-5

cdr3_aa: CATSDPGQGYYGYTF
v_call: TRBV24-1
j_call: TRBJ1-2

cdr3_aa: CASSLATSGSGEQFF
v_call: TRBV28
j_call: TRBJ2-1

cdr3_aa: CASSARPNGAPLHF
v_call: TRBV9
j_call: TRBJ1-6

cdr3_aa: CASSLTGQGRNEQYF
v_call: TRBV7-9
j_call: TRBJ2-7

cdr3_aa: CASSLTITLGTGTEAFF
v_call: TRBV27
j_call: TRBJ1-1